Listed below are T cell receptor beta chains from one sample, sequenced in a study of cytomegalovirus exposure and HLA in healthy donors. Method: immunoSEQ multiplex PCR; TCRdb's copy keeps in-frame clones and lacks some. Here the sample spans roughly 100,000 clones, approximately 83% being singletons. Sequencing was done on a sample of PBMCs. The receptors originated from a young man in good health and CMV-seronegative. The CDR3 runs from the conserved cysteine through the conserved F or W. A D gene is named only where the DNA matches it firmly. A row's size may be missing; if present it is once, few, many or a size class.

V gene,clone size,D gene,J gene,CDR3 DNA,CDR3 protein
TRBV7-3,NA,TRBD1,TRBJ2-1,TGTGCCAGCAGCCCACAGGGGCACTACAATGAGCAGTTCTTC,CASSPQGHYNEQFF
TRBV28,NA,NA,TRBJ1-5,TGTGCCACCCTCGGCCAGGGCAATCAGCCCCAGCATTTT,CATLGQGNQPQHF
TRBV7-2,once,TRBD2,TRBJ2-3,TGTGCCAGCAGCGTAGGGACTAGCGGTACAGATACGCAGTATTTT,CASSVGTSGTDTQYF
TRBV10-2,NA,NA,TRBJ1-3,TGCGCCACAAAGCCCACGGGAAGCTCTGGAAACACCATATATTTT,CATKPTGSSGNTIYF
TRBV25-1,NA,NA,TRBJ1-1,TGTGCCAGCCTCCCCCCCGGCAGGGCGAACACTGAAGCTTTCTTT,CASLPPGRANTEAFF
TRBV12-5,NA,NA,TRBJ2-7,TGTGCTAGTGGTTTGGTACCTATGAGGTACGAGCAGTACTTC,CASGLVPMRYEQYF
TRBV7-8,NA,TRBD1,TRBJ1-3,TGTGCCAGCAGCACGCGTCTCCGGGACAGCTCTGGAAACACCATATATTTT,CASSTRLRDSSGNTIYF
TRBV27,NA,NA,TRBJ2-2,TGTGCCAGCAGTTTGGGAGCGGCCACCGGGGAGCTGTTTTTT,CASSLGAATGELFF
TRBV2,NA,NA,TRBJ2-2,TGTGCCAGCAAGGGAGAGTTGGGCGGGGAGCTGTTTTTT,CASKGELGGELFF
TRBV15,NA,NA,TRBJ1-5,TGTGCCACCTCAATGGGGAGGGGACAGCCCCAGCATTTT,CATSMGRGQPQHF
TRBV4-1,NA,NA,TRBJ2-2,TGCGCCAGCAGCCAAATCGGAGGGACGATCACCGGGGAGCTGTTTTTT,CASSQIGGTITGELFF
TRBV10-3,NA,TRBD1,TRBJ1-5,TGTGCCATCAGCTTGGGACACAACAGGGGCCAGCCCCAGCATTTT,CAISLGHNRGQPQHF
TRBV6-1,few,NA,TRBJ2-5,TGTGCCAGCAGTGAAAACCCCCCGTGGCTTCAGGGGACCCAGTACTTC,CASSENPPWLQGTQYF
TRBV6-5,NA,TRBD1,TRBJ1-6,TGTGCCAGCAGTTACCCGGCGGGGACAGGGAATTCACCCCTCCACTTT,CASSYPAGTGNSPLHF
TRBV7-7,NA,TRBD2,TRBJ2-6,TGTGCTAGCAGCCCCCGCGCTAGCGGGACTGGGGCCAACGTCCTGACTTTC,CASSPRASGTGANVLTF
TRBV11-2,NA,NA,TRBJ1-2,TGTGCCACCATCAGGGGAAACTATGGCTACACCTTC,CATIRGNYGYTF
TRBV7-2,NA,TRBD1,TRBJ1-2,TGTGCCAGCAGCTTAGACAGGGGCTATGGCTACACCTTC,CASSLDRGYGYTF
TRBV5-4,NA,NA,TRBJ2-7,TGCGCCAGCAGCCGGGGAAGGGGGTACGAGCAGTACTTC,CASSRGRGYEQYF
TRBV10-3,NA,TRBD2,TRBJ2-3,TGTGCCATCAGCACGCTAGCGGGGTACACAGATACGCAGTATTTT,CAISTLAGYTDTQYF
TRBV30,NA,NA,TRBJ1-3,TGTGCCTGGAGTGTTAGAGCCTCAGGATTATACTCTGGAAACACCATATATTTT,CAWSVRASGLYSGNTIYF
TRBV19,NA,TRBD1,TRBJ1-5,TGTGCCAGTAGGGAGACAGGGCGTTTTAGCAATCAGCCCCAGCATTTT,CASRETGRFSNQPQHF
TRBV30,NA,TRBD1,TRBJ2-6,TGTGCCTGGAGTCGGGGACAGGTGAATGATGGGGCCAACGTCCTGACTTTC,CAWSRGQVNDGANVLTF
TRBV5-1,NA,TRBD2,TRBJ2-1,TGCGCCAGCAGCCTCAAGTTGGGCAGCGGGAAGCATGAGCAGTTCTTC,CASSLKLGSGKHEQFF
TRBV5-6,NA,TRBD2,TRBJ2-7,TGTGCCAGCAGCCCAAGACTAGCGGGAGACCTCTACGAGCAGTACTTC,CASSPRLAGDLYEQYF
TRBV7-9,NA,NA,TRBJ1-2,TGTGCCAGCAGCTTAGTGGAGGCTAACTATGGCTACACCTTC,CASSLVEANYGYTF
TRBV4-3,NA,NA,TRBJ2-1,TGCGCCAGCAGCCAAGGCGATGGGGGGACCTACAATGAGCAGTTCTTC,CASSQGDGGTYNEQFF
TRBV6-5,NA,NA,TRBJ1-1,TGTGCCAGCAGCCGCGGGTCGAACACTGAAGCTTTCTTT,CASSRGSNTEAFF